These 29 T cell receptor beta chains originate from one sample sequenced in a study of blood T cell repertoires in COVID-19. TCRdb keeps only in-frame clones here, not all; method: immunoSEQ multiplex PCR. In the table there are 150,000 to 200,000 clones, about nine tenths of which are singletons. Sequencing used peripheral blood. Source of these receptors: a man in his forties or fifties with acute or convalescent COVID-19.

The chain joins TRBV6-5 to TRBJ1-2; TRBD1 matches 10 bases. CDR1 and CDR2 (germline): MNHEY, SVGAGI. The V segment lost 7 bases and the J segment 3 bases; nucleotides outside the gene matches: 8. This CDR3 is built from 15 residues. CDR3 residues: CASKGQGDRHYGYTF. In DNA, the CDR3 is TGTGCCAGCAAAGGACAGGGGGACCGGCACTATGGCTACACCTTC.

The genes are TRBV19 and TRBJ2-3, with 8 bases fitting TRBD2. The CDR3 contains 16 residues. The V gene end was trimmed by 4 bases and the J gene end by 6 bases; junction bases not matched to a gene: 12. Germline lookup yields CDR1 LNHDA and CDR2 SQIVND (reference sequence). The CDR3, as DNA: TGTGCCAGTAGTAACCCCTTGGCGGGGGGCGAGGATACGCAGTATTTT. Its protein product is CASSNPLAGGEDTQYF. Full variable domain (remainder filled in from reference TRBV19 and TRBJ2-3): DGGITQSPKYLFRKEGQNVTLSCEQNLNHDAMYWYRQDPGQGLRLIYYSQIVNDFQKGDIAEGYSVSREKKESFPLTVTSAQKNPTAFYLCASSNPLAGGEDTQYFGPGTRLTVL.

This clone was seen a handful of times. This chain joins TRBV29-1 and TRBJ1-2; D unresolved. This CDR3 spans 12 amino acids. The germline V and J ends were trimmed by 4 bases and 2 bases, with 8 bases remaining between them. Germline V gene data show CDR1 as SQVTM and CDR2 as ANQGSEA. CDR3 in amino acids: CSVVGGNYGYTF. Here the CDR3 DNA reads TGCAGCGTTGTCGGCGGAAACTATGGCTACACCTTC.

The chain links TRBV5-1 to TRBJ2-2; 7 nucleotides align to TRBD1. The length of the CDR3 is 15 residues. The V gene's germline CDR1 is SGHRS and CDR2 YFSETQ. The V segment lost 1 base and the J segment 2 bases; nucleotides outside the gene matches: 2. The CDR3 here is CASSLRDSNTGELFF. Written as DNA, the CDR3 is TGCGCCAGCAGCTTGCGGGACAGCAACACCGGGGAGCTGTTTTTT.

V is TRBV9 and J is TRBJ1-6; D gene ambiguous. Trimming took 0 bases from V and 6 from J, leaving 13 bases between them. This CDR3 region has 16 residues. Germline V gives CDR1 SGDLS, CDR2 YYNGEE. For the CDR3, the DNA is TGTGCCAGCAGCGTAGGGTCCTGGGAGGGTAATTCACCCCTCCACTTT. Its protein product is CASSVGSWEGNSPLHF.

This sequence joins TRBV12-3 or TRBV12-4 and TRBJ1-2; D remains unclear. The length of the CDR3 is 13 residues. V lost 6 bases and J lost 7, with 15 bases in between. The CDR3, as DNA: TGTGCCAGCAGCGCACTCTCTTCAATTGGCTACACCTTC. It specifies CASSALSSIGYTF.

This sequence joins TRBV29-1 and TRBJ2-7; tentatively, D is TRBD2 (6 bases). The CDR3 contains 12 residues. V lost 5 bases, J lost 6 bases, and 14 bases lay in between. Germline V lookup: CDR1 SQVTM, CDR2 ANQGSEA. The CDR3 spells CSVYTGGAEQYF. In nucleotides, the CDR3 is TGCAGCGTTTATACCGGGGGAGCCGAGCAGTACTTC.

The rearrangement joins TRBV15 to TRBJ1-5; tentative D call: TRBD1 (6 bases). This CDR3 has 16 residues. Per germline, CDR1 LNHNV and CDR2 YYDKDF (reference sequence). V was pared by 0 bases and J by 5 bases, with 14 bases between. CDR3: CATSRDALGAYQPQHF. The CDR3 DNA follows: TGTGCCACCAGCAGAGATGCGTTGGGGGCCTATCAGCCCCAGCATTTT.

The J gene is TRBJ1-1, the V gene TRBV21-1. TRBV21-1 is deemed a pseudogene. The CDR3 length is 19 residues. CDR3 amino acids: CASSKGRTGGEVGNTEAFF. CDR3 coding DNA: TGTGCCAGCAGCAAAGGGAGGACGGGGGGGGAGGTTGGAAACACTGAAGCTTTCTTT.

This clone was seen a few times. The V call is TRBV5-1, the J call TRBJ2-7; TRBD1 aligns across 10 bases. The CDR3 consists of 17 residues. Germline loops: CDR1 SGHRS, CDR2 YFSETQ. V was clipped by 4 bases and J by 5 bases; unmatched bases: 15. DNA for the CDR3: TGCGCCAGCAGCCCCCGGGGACAGGGGTGGTTGGGAGACGAGCAGTACTTC. Amino acids: CASSPRGQGWLGDEQYF.

The sample holds one count of this clone. The V and J genes are TRBV11-1 and TRBJ2-7; 9 bases line up with TRBD1. V lost 5 bases, J lost 5 bases, and 7 bases stayed unmatched. The CDR3 loop spans 14 amino acids. Germline V gives CDR1 SGHAT, CDR2 FQDESV (reference sequence). DNA for the CDR3: TGTGCCAGCAGCCCGGGACAGGGAAATAACGAGCAGTACTTC. Its translation is CASSPGQGNNEQYF.

The genes are TRBV7-2 and TRBJ1-5; D remains unclear. The V gene lost 4 bases and the J gene lost 3 bases, with 7 bases spanning the gap. From germline, CDR1 is SGHTA and CDR2 FQGNSA. The CDR3 totals 13 residues. In DNA, the CDR3 is TGTGCCAGCAGCTCGGTCTTCAATCAGCCCCAGCATTTT. Its translation is CASSSVFNQPQHF.

The J gene is TRBJ2-7, the V gene TRBV11-2, with TRBD1 matching 7 bases. The CDR3 sequence is 13 residues long. Trimming at V came to 6 bases and at J to 3 bases, leaving 5 bases not matched to a gene. Per germline, CDR1 SGHAT and CDR2 FQNNGV. CDR3 DNA: TGTGCCAGCAGTTCGGGACAGAACTACGAGCAGTACTTC. Amino acids: CASSSGQNYEQYF.

The rearrangement uses TRBV3-1 (or the pseudogene TRBV3-2) and TRBJ2-5; 7 nucleotides line up with TRBD2. V shed 3 bases and J 5 bases; nucleotides not matched to a gene: 6. The CDR3 runs 14 residues. Germline V CDR1 and CDR2: LGHDT, YNNKEL (reference sequence). The CDR3 spells CASSQRGGDETQYF. The CDR3 nucleotides are TGTGCCAGCAGCCAGCGGGGAGGGGACGAGACCCAGTACTTC.

The chain carries TRBV5-6 and TRBJ2-3, with D possibly matching TRBD1 (5 bases). V was cut by 2 bases and J by 1 base, with 14 bases left in between. The germline CDR1 and CDR2 sequences are SGHDT and YYEEEE. CDR3 length: 16 amino acids. The CDR3 nucleotides read TGTGCCAGCAGCTTCCTGCTGGGGCTGGGCACAGATACGCAGTATTTT. Translation: CASSFLLGLGTDTQYF.

This clone is medium-sized by share. The genes are TRBV5-4 and TRBJ1-2; perhaps TRBD1 as D (6 bases). V lost 2 bases and J 5 bases, leaving 13 bases between the germline ends. The CDR3 has 14 amino acids. Germline CDR1 and CDR2: SGHNT and YYREEE (reference sequence). The CDR3 loop reads CASSLSGTRYGYTF. The CDR3 DNA is TGTGCCAGCAGCTTAAGCGGGACAAGATATGGCTACACCTTC.

The chain recombines TRBV19 with TRBJ1-5; 9 bases align to TRBD1. The CDR3 sequence is 14 residues long. The V and J ends lost 9 bases and 2 bases, in that order; junction bases with no gene match: 5. Germline loops: CDR1 LNHDA, CDR2 SQIVND (reference sequence). CDR3 residues: CASTDRGGNQPQHF. CDR3 bases: TGTGCCAGCACGGACAGGGGAGGCAATCAGCCCCAGCATTTT.

This sequence joins TRBV5-1 and TRBJ1-2; D is perhaps TRBD1 (6 bases). The germline V gene encodes CDR1 SGHRS and CDR2 YFSETQ. Trimming pared 2 bases from V and 0 bases from J, leaving 14 bases between. The CDR3 totals 16 residues. The CDR3, as DNA: TGCGCCAGCAGCTTTGGCAGGGGAGAAGCTAACTATGGCTACACCTTC. Protein sequence: CASSFGRGEANYGYTF.

V gene TRBV10-1 combines with J gene TRBJ2-3; D is unresolved. The length of the CDR3 is 10 residues. CDR1 and CDR2 from the germline V gene are WNHNN and SYGVQD (reference sequence). V was trimmed by 10 bases and J by 5 bases, leaving 7 bases between them. The CDR3 loop reads CATTGDTQYF. The CDR3 DNA reads TGCGCCACTACGGGAGATACGCAGTATTTT.

The rearrangement links TRBV5-1 to TRBJ1-4; 7 bases align to TRBD1. In germline, CDR1 is SGHRS, CDR2 YFSETQ. This CDR3 has 15 amino acids. V lost 4 bases and J lost 2; bases outside the gene matches: 5. CDR3 in DNA: TGCGCCAGCAGCCACGGGACAGCCACTAATGAAAAACTGTTTTTT. Protein: CASSHGTATNEKLFF. The whole variable domain, filled in from reference TRBV5-1 and TRBJ1-4, reads KAGVTQTPRYLIKTRGQQVTLSCSPISGHRSVSWYQQTPGQGLQFLFEYFSETQRNKGNFPGRFSGRQFSNSRSEMNVSTLELGDSALYLCASSHGTATNEKLFFGSGTQLSVL.

In this sample, this clone turned up once. The chain links TRBV30 to TRBJ2-2; 10 nucleotides line up with TRBD1. Unmatched junction bases numbered 10, after V lost 7 bases and J lost 5 bases. This CDR3 region has 15 residues. Germline CDR1 GTSNPN, CDR2 SVGIG (reference sequence). The CDR3 DNA sequence: TGTGCCTTCCGGGACAGGGGATGGGTAACCGGGGAGCTGTTTTTT. It is translated as CAFRDRGWVTGELFF.

The V gene is TRBV5-1, the J gene TRBJ1-3; no clear D gene. V gave up 4 bases and J gave up 1 base, with 9 bases separating them. Germline loops: CDR1 SGHRS, CDR2 YFSETQ. The CDR3 consists of 14 residues. In DNA, the CDR3 is TGCGCCAGCAGCCCATCAGGTTCTGGAAACACCATATATTTT. The encoded protein is CASSPSGSGNTIYF.

This chain connects TRBV10-3 to TRBJ1-2; 7 bases agree with TRBD1. This CDR3 comprises 13 residues. After removal of 2 bases from V and 6 bases from J, the junction contained 3 bases not matched to a gene. Germline V CDR1 and CDR2: ENHRY, SYGVKD. The CDR3 sequence: CAISERQGDGYTF. The CDR3 nucleotides are TGTGCCATCAGTGAGCGACAGGGAGATGGCTACACCTTC.

The chain is built from TRBV4-2 and TRBJ2-7; D perhaps matches TRBD2 (6 bases). CDR3 size: 15 residues. Germline loops: CDR1 LGHNA, CDR2 YNFKEQ. Trimming took off 4 bases at V and 0 bases at J, with 13 bases between the two ends. The CDR3 region is CASSPAGGTSYEQYF. Written as DNA, the CDR3 is TGTGCCAGCAGCCCCGCCGGGGGAACCTCCTACGAGCAGTACTTC.

The rearrangement links TRBV7-2 to TRBJ2-1, with 7 bases fitting TRBD2. The ends lost 5 bases at V and 3 bases at J; junction bases unmatched: 7. The CDR3 loop spans 15 amino acids. The germline V gene has CDR1 SGHTA and CDR2 FQGNSA. CDR3 loop: CASSLSGELYNEQFF. The CDR3 nucleotides read TGTGCCAGCAGCCTGAGCGGGGAGCTCTACAATGAGCAGTTCTTC.

The chain employs TRBV5-6 and TRBJ2-7; 7 nucleotides line up with TRBD1. Germline trimming cut 4 bases from V and 2 bases from J; bases unmatched to any gene: 3. The germline V gene has CDR1 SGHDT and CDR2 YYEEEE. The CDR3 runs to 13 residues. The CDR3: CASSHDRAYEQYF. The CDR3 DNA sequence: TGTGCCAGCAGCCACGACAGGGCCTACGAGCAGTACTTC.

The rearrangement links TRBV15 to TRBJ1-1, with D possibly TRBD1 on 6 matching bases. V lost 3 bases and J lost 3, with 14 bases in between. There are 15 residues in the CDR3. Germline V gene lookup returns CDR1 LNHNV and CDR2 YYDKDF (reference sequence). CDR3 protein: CATSSAPDSDTEAFF. In DNA form, the CDR3 reads TGTGCCACCAGCAGTGCCCCGGACAGCGACACTGAAGCTTTCTTT.

The chain combines TRBV19 with TRBJ1-5; the D gene is possibly TRBD1 (5 bases). This CDR3 region has 15 residues. V was pared by 1 base and J by 4 bases, with 11 bases between. The V gene's germline CDR1 is LNHDA and CDR2 SQIVND (reference sequence). CDR3 nucleotides: TGTGCCAGTAGTATAGTCGACAGCCGGAATCAGCCCCAGCATTTT. Translated, it gives CASSIVDSRNQPQHF. Together with reference TRBV19 and TRBJ1-5, the CDR3 gives the full variable domain: DGGITQSPKYLFRKEGQNVTLSCEQNLNHDAMYWYRQDPGQGLRLIYYSQIVNDFQKGDIAEGYSVSREKKESFPLTVTSAQKNPTAFYLCASSIVDSRNQPQHFGDGTRLSIL.

The V gene is TRBV7-8, the J gene TRBJ2-5; weak D call: TRBD2 (7 bases). Trimming stripped 1 base from V and 5 bases from J, with 20 bases between. The CDR3 sequence is 17 residues long. Germline V lookup: CDR1 SGHVS, CDR2 FQNEAQ. CDR3 nucleotides: TGTGCCAGCAGCTTAGAAAGCTGGAGGGGGGGCCATGAGACCCAGTACTTC. As protein: CASSLESWRGGHETQYF. The complete variable domain, with remaining parts taken from reference TRBV7-8 and TRBJ2-5, reads GAGVSQSPRYKVAKRGQDVALRCDPISGHVSLFWYQQALGQGPEFLTYFQNEAQLDKSGLPSDRFFAERPEGSVSTLKIQRTQQEDSAVYLCASSLESWRGGHETQYFGPGTRLLVL.